This TCR beta chain was identified during a study of shared clonotypes between healthy human individuals. General study points: In having few donors, the study represented limited genetic and exposure-history diversity. Across subsets, estimated richness was generally greater for naive than for memory populations.

CDR1 SGHRS and CDR2 YFSETQ come from the germline V gene. The CDR3 has 14 amino acids. Trimming at V came to 4 bases and at J to 3 bases, leaving 0 bases not matched to a gene. With regard to this clone: No antigen is known for it.

The assay was immunoSEQ multiplex PCR, and TCRdb's table has in-frame clones only and misses some. Of roughly 2.2 million clones listed, 80% to 95% were seen once; the top ten hold about 0.39%. Material: naive CD4+ T cells from PBMCs. Noted subset: CD45RA+ positively selected. The chain couples TRBV5-1 to TRBJ2-5, with 13 bases fitting TRBD2. The origin of this receptor is a man between 18 and 29 years old in good health. Some clones in this sample may be carry-over from other donors' samples. The CDR3 nucleotides read TGCGCCAGCAGCGGACTAGCGGGAGAAGAGACCCAGTACTTC. Translation: CASSGLAGEETQYF.